This passage covers 17 T cell receptor beta chains from one sample sequenced in a study of blood T cell repertoires in COVID-19. Here immunoSEQ multiplex PCR was the method, and the copy in TCRdb shows in-frame clones only, minus some. Of roughly 62,000 clones in the sample, about four fifths were seen once. The sequencing input was peripheral blood. Source of these receptors: a human donor in a cohort sampled during active COVID-19.

A single count supports this clone. The chain employs TRBV10-2 and TRBJ1-1; D is uncertain. The CDR3 loop spans 13 amino acids. The germline gives CDR1 WSHSY, CDR2 SAAADI. Trimming removed 5 bases at V and 5 bases at J, with 12 bases between. The CDR3 sequence is CASSPKSATEAFF. CDR3 in DNA: TGCGCCAGCAGTCCCAAGTCCGCGACTGAAGCTTTCTTT.

The chain recombines TRBV13 with TRBJ2-3, with 9 bases fitting TRBD2. Germline values: CDR1 PRHDT, CDR2 FYEKMQ (reference sequence). Trimming removed 5 bases from V and 0 bases from J; junction bases left unmatched: 9. This CDR3 has 17 residues. For the CDR3, the DNA is TGTGCCAGCAGCAAACGGACTAGCGCCTCTAGCACAGATACGCAGTATTTT. Residues: CASSKRTSASSTDTQYF.

The chain joins TRBV7-2 to TRBJ1-1; D is possibly TRBD1 (5 bases). The length of the CDR3 is 13 residues. Germline V gene sequence: CDR1 SGHTA, CDR2 FQGNSA. V lost 5 bases and J lost 8, with 15 bases in between. CDR3 nucleotide sequence: TGTGCCAGCAGCCCGCCCGGGGGGAAGGAAGCTTTCTTT. Amino acids: CASSPPGGKEAFF.

The V call is TRBV11-3, the J call TRBJ1-1, with TRBD1 identical over 8 bases. Germline V lookup: CDR1 SGHNT, CDR2 YENEEA. The CDR3 is 15 residues long. J gave up 5 bases and V 0 bases, and 5 bases lay outside the gene matches. The CDR3: CASSLDGQGGTEAFF. Here the CDR3 DNA reads TGTGCCAGCAGCTTAGATGGACAGGGCGGGACTGAAGCTTTCTTT.

V gene TRBV27 combines with J gene TRBJ2-3, with 13 positions matching TRBD2. Germline CDR1 reads MNHEY; CDR2 reads SMNVEV (reference sequence). The J segment lost 10 bases and the V segment lost 6 bases, leaving 7 bases of the junction unmatched. The CDR3 is 14 residues long. For the CDR3, the DNA is TGTGCCAGCAGAACTAGCGGGGGGGGGTTAGCGCAGTATTTT. It is translated as CASRTSGGGLAQYF.

This clone was counted once. This CDR3 reads CASSQEGLAGSTWFF. The CDR3 DNA reads TGTGCCAGCAGCCAAGAGGGACTAGCGGGGTCGACGTGGTTCTTC. The V and J genes are TRBV3-1 (or the pseudogene TRBV3-2) and TRBJ2-1; 13 bases match TRBD2. The CDR3 has 15 amino acids. With V trimmed by 0 bases and J by 15 bases, 8 bases remained unmatched. Germline CDR1 LGHDT, CDR2 YNNKEL (reference sequence).

The J gene is TRBJ1-4, the V gene TRBV4-3; D remains ambiguous. The germline V gene encodes CDR1 LGHNA and CDR2 YSLEER. V was pared by 1 base and J by 8 bases, with 8 bases between. The CDR3 has 13 residues. DNA of the CDR3: TGCGCCAGCAGCCAAGGAGCGGGCGAAAAACTGTTTTTT. Amino acids: CASSQGAGEKLFF.

The chain recombines TRBV5-6 with TRBJ1-2, with D possibly being TRBD1 (6 bases). The V end lost 3 bases, the J end lost 5 bases, and 23 bases lay between the germline ends. Germline V gives CDR1 SGHDT, CDR2 YYEEEE. The CDR3 has 17 residues. The CDR3: CASSSINRDRAEYGYTF. CDR3 nucleotide sequence: TGTGCCAGCAGCTCTATTAACAGGGATCGGGCAGAGTATGGCTACACCTTC.

The chain employs TRBV24-1 and TRBJ1-2; 8 bases map to TRBD1. Germline V gene sequence: CDR1 KGHDR, CDR2 SFDVKD. After removal of 1 base from V and 7 bases from J, the junction contained 7 bases not matched to a gene. This CDR3 is 15 amino acids long. The CDR3 loop reads CATSDFARGLGGYTF. As DNA, the CDR3 is TGTGCCACCAGTGATTTTGCCAGGGGGCTCGGTGGCTACACCTTC.

The chain recombines TRBV18 with TRBJ2-7; weak D call: TRBD1 (6 bases). Germline V gene data show CDR1 as KGHSH and CDR2 as LQKENI. This CDR3 region has 15 residues. Trimming pared 0 bases from V and 6 bases from J, leaving 15 bases between. CDR3 nucleotides: TGTGCCAGCTCACCACCGGCCAGGGGAATCGGCGAGCAGTACTTC. Its protein product is CASSPPARGIGEQYF. Combining the CDR3 with reference TRBV18 and TRBJ2-7 gives the whole variable domain NAGVMQNPRHLVRRRGQEARLRCSPMKGHSHVYWYRQLPEEGLKFMVYLQKENIIDESGMPKERFSAEFPKEGPSILRIQQVVRGDSAAYFCASSPPARGIGEQYFGPGTRLTVT.

The chain couples TRBV10-2 to TRBJ2-7; 9 nucleotides align to TRBD2. This CDR3 is built from 15 residues. V gave up 7 bases and J gave up 5 bases; unmatched junction bases: 12. Germline assignment: CDR1 WSHSY and CDR2 SAAADI. The CDR3 nucleotides are TGCGCCAGCACCACGACGGGGCGGGAGGGTAACGAGCAGTACTTC. Residues: CASTTTGREGNEQYF.

The DNA for the CDR3 is TGTGCCAGCAGCTTGACAGGGGGCTCTGAAGCTTTCTTT. Amino acid sequence: CASSLTGGSEAFF. V and J are TRBV7-9 and TRBJ1-1; 10 bases are shared with TRBD1. The CDR3 runs to 13 residues. With V trimmed by 3 bases and J by 6 bases, 1 base remained unmatched. The germline gives CDR1 SEHNR, CDR2 FQNEAQ (reference sequence).

The rearrangement links TRBV11-3 to TRBJ2-1; a possible D gene is TRBD2 (5 bases). This CDR3 spans 12 amino acids. Trimming removed 1 base at V and 11 bases at J, with 9 bases between. Germline loops: CDR1 SGHNT, CDR2 YENEEA. CDR3 nucleotide sequence: TGTGCCAGCAGCTTAGGGCTAGCCCAGCAGTTCTTC. Its protein is CASSLGLAQQFF.

This chain connects TRBV11-3 to TRBJ2-3, with 8 bases fitting TRBD1. The CDR3 runs 16 residues. Germline CDR1 and CDR2: SGHNT and YENEEA. The V segment lost 1 base and the J segment 4 bases; nucleotides outside the gene matches: 7. CDR3 coding DNA: TGTGCCAGCAGCTTAGGACAGGGGACGATGGCAGATACGCAGTATTTT. Translated: CASSLGQGTMADTQYF.

This chain uses TRBV3-1 (or the pseudogene TRBV3-2) with TRBJ1-6, with unresolved D. Germline V CDR1 and CDR2: LGHDT, YNNKEL (reference sequence). The V and J ends lost 1 base and 7 bases respectively, with 11 bases between them. CDR3 length equals 15 residues. This CDR3 is CASSQAGSSNSPLHF. The CDR3 DNA sequence: TGTGCCAGCAGCCAAGCGGGGTCTTCGAATTCACCCCTCCACTTT.

The genes are TRBV28 and TRBJ2-7; D not certain. Trimming pared 6 bases from V and 2 bases from J, leaving 17 bases between. The CDR3 spans 15 residues. Germline values: CDR1 MDHEN, CDR2 SYDVKM. For the CDR3, the DNA is TGTGCCAGCAGAACCACGACAACATCCACCTACGAGCAGTACTTC. It encodes CASRTTTTSTYEQYF.

The table lists this clone with many counts. V usage is TRBV19 and J usage is TRBJ2-2; 12 nucleotides align to TRBD2. Germline loops: CDR1 LNHDA, CDR2 SQIVND (reference sequence). The CDR3 sequence is 18 residues long. V shed 4 bases, J shed 2 bases, and the junction held 8 bases outside the gene matches. In DNA form, the CDR3 reads TGTGCCAGTAGTACGAAGACTAGCGGGAGTCTAAACACCGGGGAGCTGTTTTTT. Amino acids: CASSTKTSGSLNTGELFF.